This note documents a single TCR beta chain sequence. After removal of 5 bases from V and 2 bases from J, the junction contained 7 bases not matched to a gene. This CDR3 is 16 amino acids long. CDR1 is SGHTA and CDR2 is FQGNSA in the germline V gene. The record originates from a study of cytomegalovirus exposure and HLA in healthy donors. The data were produced by immunoSEQ multiplex PCR, yet TCRdb's version contains in-frame clones alone and is incomplete. The sample has about 140,000 clones; approximately 84% are singletons. The clonotype originates from a man between 25 and 39 years old in good health and CMV-seropositive. Input material: PBMCs. The gene calls are TRBV7-2 and TRBJ2-3; 10 bases line up with TRBD2. CDR3 nucleotides: TGTGCCAGCAGCAAGGTCGGGACTAGCGTCACAGATACGCAGTATTTT. This gives the protein CASSKVGTSVTDTQYF.